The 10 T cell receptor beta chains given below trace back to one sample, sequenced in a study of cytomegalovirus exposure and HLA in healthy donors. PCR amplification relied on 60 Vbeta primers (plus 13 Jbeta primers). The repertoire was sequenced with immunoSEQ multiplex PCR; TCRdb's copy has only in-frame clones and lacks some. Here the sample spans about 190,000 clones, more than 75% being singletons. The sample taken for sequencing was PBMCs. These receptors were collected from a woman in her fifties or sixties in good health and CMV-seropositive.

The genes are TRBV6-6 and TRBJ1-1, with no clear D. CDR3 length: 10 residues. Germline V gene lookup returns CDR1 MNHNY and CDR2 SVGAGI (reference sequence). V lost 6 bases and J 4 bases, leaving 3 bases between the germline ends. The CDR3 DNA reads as TGTGCCAGCAGCCGCACTGAAGCTTTCTTT. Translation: CASSRTEAFF.

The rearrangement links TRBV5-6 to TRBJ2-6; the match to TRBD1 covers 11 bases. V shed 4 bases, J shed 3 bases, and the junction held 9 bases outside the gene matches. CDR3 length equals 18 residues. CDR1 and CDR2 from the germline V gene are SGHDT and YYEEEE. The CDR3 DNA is TGTGCCAGCAGCCTCACCGGGACAGGGGGAGGTGGGGCCAACGTCCTGACTTTC. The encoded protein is CASSLTGTGGGGANVLTF.

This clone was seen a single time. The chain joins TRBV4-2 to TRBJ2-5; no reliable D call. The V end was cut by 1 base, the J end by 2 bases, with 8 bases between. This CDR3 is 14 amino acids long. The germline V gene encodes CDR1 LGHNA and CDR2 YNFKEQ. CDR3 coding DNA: TGTGCCAGCAGCCAAGGAGAGCGTCAAGAGACCCAGTACTTC. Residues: CASSQGERQETQYF.

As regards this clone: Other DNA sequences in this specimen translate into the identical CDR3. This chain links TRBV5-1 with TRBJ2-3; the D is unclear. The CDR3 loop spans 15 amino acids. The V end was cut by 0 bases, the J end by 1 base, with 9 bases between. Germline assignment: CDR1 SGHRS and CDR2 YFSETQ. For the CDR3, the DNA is TGCGCCAGCAGCTTGGCCCCAGGTGGCACAGATACGCAGTATTTT. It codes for CASSLAPGGTDTQYF.

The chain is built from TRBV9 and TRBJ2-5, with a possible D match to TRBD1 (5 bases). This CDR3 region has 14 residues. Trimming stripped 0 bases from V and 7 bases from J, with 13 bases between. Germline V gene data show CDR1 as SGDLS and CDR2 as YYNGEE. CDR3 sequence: CASSVETGLGTQYF. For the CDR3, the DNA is TGTGCCAGCAGCGTAGAAACAGGTCTTGGGACCCAGTACTTC.

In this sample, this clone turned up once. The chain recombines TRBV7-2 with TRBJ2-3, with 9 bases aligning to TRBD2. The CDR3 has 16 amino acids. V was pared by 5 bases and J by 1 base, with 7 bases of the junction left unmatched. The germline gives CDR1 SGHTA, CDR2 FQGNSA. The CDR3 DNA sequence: TGTGCCAGCAGCGTAGGGCAGCGGGGGGGCACAGATACGCAGTATTTT. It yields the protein CASSVGQRGGTDTQYF.

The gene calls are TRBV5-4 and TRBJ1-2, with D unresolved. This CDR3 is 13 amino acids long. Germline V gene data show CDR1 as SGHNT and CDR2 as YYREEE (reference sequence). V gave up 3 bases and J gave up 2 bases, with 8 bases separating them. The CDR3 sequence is CASSSAVNYGYTF. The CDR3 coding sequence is TGTGCCAGCAGCTCGGCGGTGAACTATGGCTACACCTTC. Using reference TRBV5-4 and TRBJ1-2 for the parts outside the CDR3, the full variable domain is ETGVTQSPTHLIKTRGQQVTLRCSSQSGHNTVSWYQQALGQGPQFIFQYYREEENGRGNFPPRFSGLQFPNYSSELNVNALELDDSALYLCASSSAVNYGYTFGSGTRLTVV.

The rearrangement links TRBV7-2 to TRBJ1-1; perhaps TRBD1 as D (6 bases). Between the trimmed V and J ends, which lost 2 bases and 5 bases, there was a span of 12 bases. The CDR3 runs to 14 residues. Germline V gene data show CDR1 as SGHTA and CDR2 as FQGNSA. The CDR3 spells CASSLIGRGTEAFF. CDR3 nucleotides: TGTGCCAGCAGCTTAATCGGGAGGGGGACTGAAGCTTTCTTT.

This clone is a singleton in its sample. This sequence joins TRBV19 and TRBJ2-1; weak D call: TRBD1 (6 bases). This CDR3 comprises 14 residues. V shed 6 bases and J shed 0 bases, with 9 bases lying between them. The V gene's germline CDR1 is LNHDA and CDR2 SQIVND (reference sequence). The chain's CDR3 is CASRQGVSYNEQFF. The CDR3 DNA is TGTGCCAGTAGACAGGGAGTCTCCTACAATGAGCAGTTCTTC.

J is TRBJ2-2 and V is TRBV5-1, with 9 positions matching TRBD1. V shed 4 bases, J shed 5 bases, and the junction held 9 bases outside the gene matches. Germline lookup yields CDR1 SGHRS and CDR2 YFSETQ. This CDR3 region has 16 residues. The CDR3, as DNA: TGCGCCAGCAGCACCCGGACAGGGGCGTTGACCGGGGAGCTGTTTTTT. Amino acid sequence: CASSTRTGALTGELFF.